This T cell receptor beta chain appears in the sequencing data of a study of blood T cells in healthy people across ages. Overall study results and limits: There was a strong correlation between TCR beta diversity and naive T cell percentage. Per million T cells, the diversity of TCR beta decreased roughly linearly as age advanced.

The V and J ends lost 3 bases and 9 bases respectively, with 21 bases between them. This CDR3 comprises 16 residues. From germline, CDR1 is MNHEY and CDR2 SVGEGT. Details on this clonotype: The target antigen is unknown.

Russia was home to the donors, healthy Caucasian individuals aged roughly 6 to 90. Primed by a sample-barcoded 5' primer and a J-beta primer mix, a second PCR proceeded for roughly 7 to 11 cycles. Every sample returned 2.5 million or more CDR3-containing paired-end reads. In TCRdb, the 5' RACE reads were re-called with MiXCR into one record per CDR3 protein. Here the sample spans about 1.5 million distinct CDR3 sequences, less than 45% being singletons. The receptor was isolated from a woman under 30 in good health. The chain employs TRBV6-2 or TRBV6-3 and TRBJ2-1; a possible D gene is TRBD1 (6 bases). The source material was blood. The chain's CDR3 is CASSYRIGDIWIEQFF. CDR3 DNA: TGTGCCAGCAGTTATCGGATTGGGGACATTTGGATTGAGCAGTTCTTC.